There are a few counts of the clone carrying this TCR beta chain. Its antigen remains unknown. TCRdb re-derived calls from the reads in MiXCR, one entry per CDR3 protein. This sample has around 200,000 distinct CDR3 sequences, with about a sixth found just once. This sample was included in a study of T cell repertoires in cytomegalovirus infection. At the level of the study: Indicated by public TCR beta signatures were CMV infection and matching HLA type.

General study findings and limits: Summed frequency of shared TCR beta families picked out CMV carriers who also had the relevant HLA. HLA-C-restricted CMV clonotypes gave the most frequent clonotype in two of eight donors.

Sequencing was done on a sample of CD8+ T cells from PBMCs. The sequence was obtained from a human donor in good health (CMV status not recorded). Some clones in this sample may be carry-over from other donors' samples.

DNA for the CDR3: TGTGCCAGCAGTTCCCGGGGTTGGGCCGAGCAGTACTTC. Its translation: CASSSRGWAEQYF. The V gene is TRBV28, the J gene TRBJ2-7, with D perhaps matching TRBD2 (5 bases). Germline V CDR1 and CDR2: MDHEN, SYDVKM. The CDR3 runs to 13 residues. V was shortened by 4 bases and J by 6 bases, with 13 bases between the two germline ends.